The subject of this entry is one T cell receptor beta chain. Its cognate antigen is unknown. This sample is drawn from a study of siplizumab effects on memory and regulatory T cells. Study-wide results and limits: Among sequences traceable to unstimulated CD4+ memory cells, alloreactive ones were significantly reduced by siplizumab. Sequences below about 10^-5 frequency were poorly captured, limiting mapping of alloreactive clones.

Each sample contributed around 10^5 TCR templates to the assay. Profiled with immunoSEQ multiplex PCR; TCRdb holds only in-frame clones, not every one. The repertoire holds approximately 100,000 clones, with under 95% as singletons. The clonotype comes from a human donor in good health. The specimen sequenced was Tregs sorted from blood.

CDR3 DNA: TGTGCCAGCAGCCCTAGGTTCCGAGGGTATCCGGGACAGGGAGACTATGGCTACACCTTC. Translation: CASSPRFRGYPGQGDYGYTF. The chain couples TRBV4-2 to TRBJ1-2, with 9 bases that match TRBD1. Unmatched junction bases numbered 21, after V lost 4 bases and J lost 3 bases. CDR3 length equals 20 residues. Per the germline V gene, CDR1 is LGHNA and CDR2 is YNFKEQ.